What follows is one T cell receptor (beta chain) and its context. The antigen is undetermined. The data belong to a study of T-cell memory formation after mild COVID-19. This CDR3 contains 14 residues. Germline assignment: CDR1 SEHNR and CDR2 FQNEAQ (reference sequence). V lost 6 bases, J lost 1 base, and 11 bases lay in between. 5'RACE with constant-segment primers yielded barcoded, UMI-tagged TCR alpha and TCR beta cDNA libraries. TCRdb re-called the 5' RACE reads through MiXCR, storing one row per CDR3 protein. Of about 430,000 distinct CDR3 sequences listed, 24% were seen once; the top ten hold about 10%. The study's findings and limits: Whether second-wave clones peaking at day 37 were SARS-CoV-2 specific went unconfirmed.

The chain carries TRBV7-9 and TRBJ2-3; D unresolved. The specimen was PBMCs or a T cell subset sorted from them (not recorded which). This receptor was obtained from an adult woman who had mild COVID-19 (a few samples of this study predate the infection). Cell type and time point are not known. The CDR3 DNA is TGTGCCAGCAGTTCCCTTGGGGGCACAGATACGCAGTATTTT. Translating gives CASSSLGGTDTQYF.